The rows below give T cell receptor beta chains drawn from one sample of a study of blood T cell repertoires in COVID-19. Here immunoSEQ multiplex PCR was the method, and the copy in TCRdb shows in-frame clones only, minus some. The data contain a few hundred thousand clones, around 88% of them singletons. What was sequenced was peripheral blood. These receptors came from a man in his fifties with active or convalescent COVID-19. The CDR3 runs from the conserved cysteine through the conserved F or W.

CDR3 protein,V gene
CASSIADRTGQETQYF,TRBV19
CASSTATGALGGYTF,TRBV6-6
CASSQDRSYYGYTF,TRBV14
CASSQDLKRRETQYF,TRBV4-2
CASRPQGLAGDTGELFF,TRBV7-9
CAIRDNYEQYF,TRBV10-3
CATSDSGQGGGQPQHF,TRBV24-1
CASMKRQGDFYEQYF,TRBV6-5
CASSFRTGGESPLHF,TRBV19
CASSLGGLAGMTGELFF,TRBV7-6
CASSTTGTPSNQPQHF,TRBV19
CASSLMNFLAGNYNEQFF,TRBV7-3
CASRQGSDEKLFF,TRBV28
CASPRLDRGYSPLHF,TRBV10-1
CASSLEGAGKDGYTF,TRBV7-9
CASSPFSSSNQPQHF,TRBV9
CASSFSPGGLGEKLFF,TRBV27
CASSPLDSTGYTF,TRBV11-2
CASSPGSVNTIYF,TRBV3-1/TRBV3-2
CASSLREGSYYEQYF,TRBV7-2
CASSLFGGTNEKLFF,TRBV5-1
CASSQEGTETQYF,TRBV5-5
CASSKPRANYGYTF,TRBV21-1
CASSPIRGQNTEAFF,TRBV18
CASRFSGSSYNEQFF,TRBV19
CASSPNPGRESTDTQYF,TRBV28
CASSLGQGDQPQHF,TRBV9
CASSAPSVGGQDTQYF,TRBV21-1
CASSERTGEGTEAFF,TRBV2
CASSFGRQEAFF,TRBV12-3/TRBV12-4
CASSSLQGWAEAFF,TRBV7-9
CASSLEGGGNQPQHF,TRBV5-8
CASSLVSGGGQETQYF,TRBV7-2
CATSREQDHNQPQHF,TRBV15
CASSLPGSYEQYF,TRBV28
CACHRAGGYTF,TRBV30
CASSLASGGRGGYTF,TRBV7-2
CASSPLAFEAFF,TRBV18
CASSQTPDRRLNTEAFF,TRBV4-1
CATSITAADTQYF,TRBV15
CASSIGRGYTYEQYF,TRBV19
CATRLAGVADTQYF,TRBV5-1
CASTPDWNQPQHF,TRBV7-8
CASSLGGPVYNEQFF,TRBV5-4
CASRPGTGNQPQHF,TRBV5-1
CASSPETGFNGYTF,TRBV2
CATSATGTGSSYEQYF,TRBV24-1
CASSLIGRGPNTEAFF,TRBV27
CASSQDSYYGYTF,TRBV3-1/TRBV3-2
CASRPPPGRETGNTIYF,TRBV12-2